Detailed here is one TCR beta chain. The antigen remains unidentified. The data were taken from a study of T cell responses to AZD1222 COVID-19 vaccine. Study-wide findings and caveats: Baseline seropositivity characterized only six or seven AZD1222 recipients. After two AZD1222 doses, spike-specific TCR breadth and depth rose versus day 0. White British donors predominated, females outnumbered males, and clonal diversity was possibly underestimated.

Measured with immunoSEQ multiplex PCR; TCRdb has only the in-frame clones, and not every one. This repertoire shows fewer than 150,000 clones, 88% found once; its top ten account for 4.5% to 7%. V gave up 0 bases and J gave up 3 bases, with 3 bases separating them. CDR3 size: 12 residues. CDR1 and CDR2 (germline): GTSNPN, SVGIG (reference sequence). Pooled samples include second doses given at about 4 or 12 weeks. The source is an adult who received the AZD1222 COVID-19 vaccine. The chain joins TRBV30 to TRBJ1-5; D call uncertain. The sequencing here drew on peripheral blood, taken 28 days after the second AZD1222 dose. The CDR3 reads CAWSVYNQPQHF. CDR3 nucleotide sequence: TGTGCCTGGAGTGTATACAATCAGCCCCAGCATTTT.